This note documents a single TCR beta chain sequence. It lacks a known antigen. The record has no base qualities; no much larger clone is one base away. In the germline V gene, CDR1 corresponds to SNHLY and CDR2 to FYNNEI. Trimming removed 0 bases from V and 0 bases from J, leaving 10 bases between the germline ends. The CDR3 measures 16 amino acids from cysteine to phenylalanine. Only the CDR3 part of the read is kept: 48 bases, read in frame from the first base. The sample comes from a study of cytomegalovirus exposure and HLA in healthy donors (dated by TCRdb to the late 2010s). At the level of the whole study: An earlier analysis of roughly 500 of the donors reported approximately 300 Gb of sequence data and around 110 million unique TCR beta sequences from about 179 million T cells. About 300 gigabases of sequencing data and 80 million or so unique TCR sequences were included in an early release covering around 650 HLA-typed donors. Of the roughly 390 genotyped donors, 81% were placed in the genetic ancestry cluster associated with self-reported Caucasian donors. The study aimed to test whether cataloging public T cell receptors could reveal signatures of past pathogen exposure. Using immunosequencing, the study profiled T cell repertoires from fewer than 700 subjects and related those repertoires to cytomegalovirus serostatus. Along with the roughly 610-subject first cohort, a separate validation cohort of over a hundred different subjects was used. The study combined high-throughput TCR immunosequencing, statistical association of individual TCRs with disease status, and machine learning to predict cytomegalovirus infection status. A later analysis re-analyzed previously published TCR beta repertoires from 666 donors and added high-resolution HLA genotyping to study TCR occurrence patterns. Rather than using new phenotypic data, the later analysis identified candidate immune exposures from TCR beta sequences and from how often those sequences occurred across donors. To decide whether each TCR beta V gene segment behaved as functional or pseudogenic, an earlier analysis of some 600 of the donors relied on high-throughput TCR beta sequencing. Alongside the repertoire data, information on donor age, sex, ethnicity and CMV serostatus was compiled. A later genetic analysis took genome-wide SNP genotypes for about 65% of the 666 donors and used that subset as a discovery cohort. All discovery cohort repertoires had been generated on a single sequencing platform. Both class I and class II loci were covered by HLA typing, at four-digit resolution. The number of donors typed differed by locus, with roughly 620-630 for A, B, C, DRB1 and DQB1, about 500 for DQA1, 606 for DPA1, and 472 for DPB1. Five DR-DQ haplotypes were treated as single units for association and clustering because of strong linkage in the cohort. Across 300 to 400 genotyped donors of the cohort, an average of approximately 200,000 unique TCR beta nucleotide sequences per donor were sequenced, and roughly 20% of those sequences were non-productive. On the study overall, not on this receptor specifically: In a later genetic analysis, a missense DCLRE1C variant was associated with V-gene and J-gene trimming of TCR beta chains, and the association was replicated in an independent cohort. A few of the identified cytomegalovirus-associated TCR beta chains were confirmed in vitro to be specific for cytomegalovirus antigens. Most TCR sequences were seen in very few donors, while some public TCRs were found in many individuals. About 15 rarely observed V segments, including chromosome 9 orphons, were excluded from the earlier analysis of almost 600 of the donors because counts were too low. The study listed 150 to 200 TCR beta chains as associated with cytomegalovirus. Specific HLA alleles were associated with over 15,000 TCR beta sequences at a false discovery rate of 0.05 in a later analysis. Linkage disequilibrium might explain the correlated functional status among segregating V segments, but an unknown experimental factor could not be excluded. The 87-base-pair reads could not distinguish some IMGT-functional V segments, including TRBV6-2 and TRBV6-3, so those segments were excluded. Only TCR beta chains were sequenced in this cohort, and the absence of alpha or paired-chain data limited detectable features. Assigning TCR associations to individual alleles was difficult when HLA alleles, especially DR and DQ, strongly co-occurred. The authors suggested that the approach could potentially be generalized to other disease states and immunological phenotypes. The presence/absence analyses assumed that sequencing depth was roughly uniform across donors, and that assumption may not be true. Because HLA typing was missing for some donors at each locus, association tests included only the typed subset. A further reported finding was that TCR beta sequences accurately predicted the HLA-A and HLA-B alleles for most subjects in the first cohort. A later analysis reported that several top co-occurrence clusters appeared linked to parvovirus B19, influenza, CMV and Epstein-Barr virus. In a later analysis, HLA-associated TCR beta chains were found to be more clonally expanded and to have lower generation probabilities than equally common non-associated chains. A later analysis found that TCR association rates varied across HLA loci, with DRB1 alleles showing the most associated TCRs and HLA-C alleles the fewest. The sequencing pipeline was judged likely to have produced a cluster of highly shared sequence variants as a technical artifact. Most CMV-associated TCR beta chains appeared to be HLA-restricted in a later analysis, and the HLA associations seemed to be driven largely by CMV exposure. An earlier analysis of approximately 540 of the donors showed that most TCR beta V segments appeared in productive rearrangements either about 87% or about 30% of the time, which broadly matched IMGT annotations. The classifier was reported to diagnose cytomegalovirus status with high specificity and sensitivity in both the original and validation cohorts. According to a later genetic analysis, donors in an Asian-associated ancestry cluster had fewer N-insertions in productive TCRs than the approximately 610-donor mean. For the cohort, immune exposure information was limited to CMV serostatus.

The method was the immunoSEQ multiplex PCR assay. A mixture of 60 forward primers for TCR Vbeta segments and 13 reverse primers for TCR Jbeta segments was used in the multiplex PCR. A multiplex PCR assay on genomic DNA amplified the CDR3 region of rearranged TCR beta genes. On the Illumina HiSeq System, the amplified TCR beta libraries were sequenced as 87-base-pair reads. From the authors' description of their analysis: In a later analysis, 77 million or so unique TCR beta chains were counted across the 690 or so repertoires, and about 9.9 million of these chains were shared by at least two donors. Raw reads were error-corrected and collapsed into unique sequences with a nearest-neighbor algorithm that merged closely related sequences to remove PCR and sequencing errors. Alignment of CDR3 sequences to IMGT reference sequences was used to assign V, D and J gene segments. For a sequence to be retained, a match of at least six nucleotides to both a V gene segment and a J gene segment was required. A rearrangement counted as productive if the CDR3 had no stop codons and remained in frame with V and J, and every other rearrangement counted as non-productive. Following IMGT convention, CDR3 was defined as the stretch from the second conserved V-encoded cysteine up to the conserved J-encoded phenylalanine. In an earlier analysis of approximately 500 of the donors, sequences lacking an unambiguous match to a single V gene segment were excluded. In an earlier analysis of 450 to 750 of the donors, a V segment was called functional when productive rearrangements were above 56.7%, and segregating when the standard deviation between donors exceeded 5%. To diagnose cytomegalovirus status from the catalog of TCR beta chain sequences, a statistical classification framework was built. A later analysis assigned V and J genes by comparing TCR nucleotide sequences with IMGT/GENE-DB human TR gene sequences. In a later analysis, CDR3 sequences and most-parsimonious VDJ recombination scenarios were assigned using the TCRdist pipeline. In a later analysis, each TCR beta chain was defined by its CDR3 amino acid sequence together with its V-gene family, and reads lacking a unique V-gene family were excluded. A later analysis removed 592 highly shared, low-generation-probability nucleotide sequences to deal with suspected cross-contamination and a sequencing artifact. In a later analysis, a clonal expansion index was calculated for each public chain from normalized within-repertoire ranks of inferred template counts. A later analysis computed generation probabilities with a VDJ recombination model fitted to out-of-frame rearrangements, and checked the results against IGoR. A later analysis scored TCR-TCR, TCR-HLA and TCR-CMV co-occurrence with hypergeometric tests, applying a repertoire-size bias correction to TCR pairs. A later analysis estimated false discovery rates by permuting HLA or CMV assignments 20 times. A later analysis grouped co-occurring TCRs with DBSCAN, adding TCRdist sequence similarity when clustering within HLA-allele-positive subsets. Repertoires with fewer than 30,000 or more than 120,000 public chains were left out of co-occurrence clustering, as were a handful of repertoires with anomalous nucleotide sharing. TCRdb provides this immuneACCESS table in a form limited to in-frame rearrangements. Some clones are lacking; in checked studies, under half of them reflect an unresolved V gene, and why the rest are absent is not known. For V, J and clone size, that table is used; D and trimming come from the DNA. A total of roughly 140,000 clones appear in this sample, just under 85% of them only once. 9% to 10% of the sample comes from the top ten.

The cohort consisted of more than 650 healthy bone marrow donors. At the time of sampling, every cohort member was nominally healthy, though immune exposures that went unrecorded were likely present. The donor was CMV seropositive and belonged to the group of more than 250 seropositive cohort members. A peripheral blood sample was collected from each donor, and TCR beta sequencing was performed on peripheral blood mononuclear cells. Genomic DNA was extracted from the blood cell samples with the Qiagen DNeasy Blood Extraction Kit. Rearrangement joined TRBV2 to TRBJ2-3; the D gene assignment is ambiguous. This clonotype was sampled from a woman aged 60 to 75 in good health and CMV-seropositive. Sequenced: PBMCs. The CDR3: CASSEALLTSTDTQYF. The base sequence is TGTGCCAGCAGTGAAGCTTTACTAACGAGCACAGATACGCAGTATTTT.